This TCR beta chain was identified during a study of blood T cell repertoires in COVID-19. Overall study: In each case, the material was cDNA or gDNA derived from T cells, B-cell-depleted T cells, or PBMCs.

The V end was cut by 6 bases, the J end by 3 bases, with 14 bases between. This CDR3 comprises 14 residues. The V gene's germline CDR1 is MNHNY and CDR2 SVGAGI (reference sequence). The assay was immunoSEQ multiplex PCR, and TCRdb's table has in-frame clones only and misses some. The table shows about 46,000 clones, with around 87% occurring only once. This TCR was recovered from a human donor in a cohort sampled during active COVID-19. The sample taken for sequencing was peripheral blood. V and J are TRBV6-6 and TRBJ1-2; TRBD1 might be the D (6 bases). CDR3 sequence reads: CASSHRDSYYGYTF. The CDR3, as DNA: TGTGCCAGCAGCCACAGGGATTCTTACTATGGCTACACCTTC.